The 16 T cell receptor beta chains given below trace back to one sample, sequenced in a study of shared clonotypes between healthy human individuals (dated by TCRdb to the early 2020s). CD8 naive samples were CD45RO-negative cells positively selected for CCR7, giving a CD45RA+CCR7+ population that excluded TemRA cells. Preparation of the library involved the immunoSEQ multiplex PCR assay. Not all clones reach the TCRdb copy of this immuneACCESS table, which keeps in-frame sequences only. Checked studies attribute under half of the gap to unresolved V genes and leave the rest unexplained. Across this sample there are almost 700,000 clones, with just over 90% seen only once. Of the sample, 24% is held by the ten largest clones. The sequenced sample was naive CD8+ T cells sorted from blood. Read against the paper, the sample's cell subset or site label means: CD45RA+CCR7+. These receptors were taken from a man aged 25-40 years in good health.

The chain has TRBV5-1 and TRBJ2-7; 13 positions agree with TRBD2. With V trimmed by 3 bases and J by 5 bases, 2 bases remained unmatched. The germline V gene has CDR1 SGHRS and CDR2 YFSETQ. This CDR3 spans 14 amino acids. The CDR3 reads CASSSGLAGHEQYF. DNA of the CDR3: TGCGCCAGCAGCTCGGGACTAGCGGGACACGAGCAGTACTTC.

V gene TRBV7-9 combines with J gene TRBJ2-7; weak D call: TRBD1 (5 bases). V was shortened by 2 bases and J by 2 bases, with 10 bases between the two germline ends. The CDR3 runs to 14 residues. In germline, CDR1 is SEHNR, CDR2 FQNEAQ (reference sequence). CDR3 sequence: CASSLLQDPYEQYF. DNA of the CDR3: TGTGCCAGCAGCTTACTACAGGACCCCTACGAGCAGTACTTC.

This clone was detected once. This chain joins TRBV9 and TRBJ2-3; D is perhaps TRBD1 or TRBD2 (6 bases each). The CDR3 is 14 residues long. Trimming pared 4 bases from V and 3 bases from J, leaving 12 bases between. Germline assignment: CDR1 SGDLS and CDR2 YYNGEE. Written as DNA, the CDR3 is TGTGCCAGCAGCCCCTGGGGGGCAACAGATACGCAGTATTTT. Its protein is CASSPWGATDTQYF.

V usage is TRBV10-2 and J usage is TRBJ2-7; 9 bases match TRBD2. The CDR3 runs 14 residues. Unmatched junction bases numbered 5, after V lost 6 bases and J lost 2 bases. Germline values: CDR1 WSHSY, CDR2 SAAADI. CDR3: CASSFAGGTYEQYF. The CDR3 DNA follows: TGCGCCAGCAGCTTCGCGGGGGGGACCTACGAGCAGTACTTC.

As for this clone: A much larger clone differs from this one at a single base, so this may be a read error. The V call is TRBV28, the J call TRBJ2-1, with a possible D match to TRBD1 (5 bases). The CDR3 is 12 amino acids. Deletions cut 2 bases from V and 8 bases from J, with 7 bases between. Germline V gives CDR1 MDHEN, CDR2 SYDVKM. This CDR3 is CASSLIGDEQFF. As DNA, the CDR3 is TGTGCCAGCAGTTTAATAGGGGATGAGCAGTTCTTC.

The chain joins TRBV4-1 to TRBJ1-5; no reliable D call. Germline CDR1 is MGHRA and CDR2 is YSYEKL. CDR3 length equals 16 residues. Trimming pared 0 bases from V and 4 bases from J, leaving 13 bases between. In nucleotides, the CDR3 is TGCGCCAGCAGCCAAGATTGGGCGGGGTTTAATCAGCCCCAGCATTTT. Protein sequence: CASSQDWAGFNQPQHF.

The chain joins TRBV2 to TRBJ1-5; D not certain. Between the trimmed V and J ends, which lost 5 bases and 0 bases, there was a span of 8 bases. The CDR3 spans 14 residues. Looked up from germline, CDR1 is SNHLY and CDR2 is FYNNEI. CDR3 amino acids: CASSSQYSNQPQHF. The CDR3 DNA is TGTGCCAGCAGTTCTCAGTATAGCAATCAGCCCCAGCATTTT.

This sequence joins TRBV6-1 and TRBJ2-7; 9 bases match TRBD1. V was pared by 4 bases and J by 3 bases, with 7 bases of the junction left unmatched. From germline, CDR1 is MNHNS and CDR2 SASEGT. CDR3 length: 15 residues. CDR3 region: CASSGWTGVNYEQYF. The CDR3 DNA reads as TGTGCCAGCAGTGGATGGACAGGGGTAAACTACGAGCAGTACTTC.

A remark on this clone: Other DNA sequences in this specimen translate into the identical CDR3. The CDR3 region is CASSVGQGPYEQYF. CDR3 nucleotide sequence: TGTGCCAGCAGCGTGGGACAGGGTCCCTACGAGCAGTACTTC. This chain uses TRBV9 with TRBJ2-7, with 9 bases that match TRBD1. Germline V gene data show CDR1 as SGDLS and CDR2 as YYNGEE. V trimming: 2 bases; J trimming: 2 bases; junction bases outside the gene matches: 2. The CDR3 loop spans 14 amino acids.

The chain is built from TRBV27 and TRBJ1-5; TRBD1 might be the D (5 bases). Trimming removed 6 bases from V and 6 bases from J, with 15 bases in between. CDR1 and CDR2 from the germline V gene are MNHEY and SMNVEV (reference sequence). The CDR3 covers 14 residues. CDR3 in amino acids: CASSPGGGPQPQHF. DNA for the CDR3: TGTGCCAGCAGCCCAGGTGGGGGTCCTCAGCCCCAGCATTTT.

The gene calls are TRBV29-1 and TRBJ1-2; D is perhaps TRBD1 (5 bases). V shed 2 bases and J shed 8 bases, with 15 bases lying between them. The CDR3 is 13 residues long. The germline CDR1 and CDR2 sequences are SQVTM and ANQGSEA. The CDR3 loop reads CSVEQGLVEGYTF. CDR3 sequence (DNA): TGCAGCGTTGAACAGGGCTTGGTAGAAGGCTACACCTTC.

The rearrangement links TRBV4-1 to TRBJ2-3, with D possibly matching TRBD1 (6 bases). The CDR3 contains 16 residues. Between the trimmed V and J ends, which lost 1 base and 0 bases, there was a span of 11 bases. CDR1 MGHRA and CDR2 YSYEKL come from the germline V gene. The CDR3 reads CASSQAGHLSTDTQYF. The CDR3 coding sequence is TGCGCCAGCAGCCAAGCGGGACACCTTAGCACAGATACGCAGTATTTT.

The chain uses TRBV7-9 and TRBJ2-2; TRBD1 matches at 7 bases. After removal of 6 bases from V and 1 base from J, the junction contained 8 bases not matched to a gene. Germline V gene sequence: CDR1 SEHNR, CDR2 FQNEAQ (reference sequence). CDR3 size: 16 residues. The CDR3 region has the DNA TGTGCCAGCAGTCGAATTGGACAGGAGAACACCGGGGAGCTGTTTTTT. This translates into CASSRIGQENTGELFF.

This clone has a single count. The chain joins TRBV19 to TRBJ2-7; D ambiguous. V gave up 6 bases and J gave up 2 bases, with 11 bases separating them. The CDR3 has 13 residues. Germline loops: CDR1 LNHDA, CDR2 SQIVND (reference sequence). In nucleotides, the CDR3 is TGTGCCAGTAGCTCCAGGATTACCTACGAGCAGTACTTC. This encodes CASSSRITYEQYF.

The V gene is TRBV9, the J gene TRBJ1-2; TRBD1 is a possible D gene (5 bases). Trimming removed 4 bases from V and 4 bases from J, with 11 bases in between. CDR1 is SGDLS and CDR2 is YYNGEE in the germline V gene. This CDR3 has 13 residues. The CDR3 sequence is CASSQGRTYGYTF. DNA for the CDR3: TGTGCCAGCAGCCAGGGACGGACCTATGGCTACACCTTC.

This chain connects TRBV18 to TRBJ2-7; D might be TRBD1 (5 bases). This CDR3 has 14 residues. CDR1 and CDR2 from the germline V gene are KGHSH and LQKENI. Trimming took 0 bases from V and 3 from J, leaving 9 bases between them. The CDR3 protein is CASSPPGRDYEQYF. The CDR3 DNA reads TGTGCCAGCTCACCACCGGGCAGGGACTACGAGCAGTACTTC.